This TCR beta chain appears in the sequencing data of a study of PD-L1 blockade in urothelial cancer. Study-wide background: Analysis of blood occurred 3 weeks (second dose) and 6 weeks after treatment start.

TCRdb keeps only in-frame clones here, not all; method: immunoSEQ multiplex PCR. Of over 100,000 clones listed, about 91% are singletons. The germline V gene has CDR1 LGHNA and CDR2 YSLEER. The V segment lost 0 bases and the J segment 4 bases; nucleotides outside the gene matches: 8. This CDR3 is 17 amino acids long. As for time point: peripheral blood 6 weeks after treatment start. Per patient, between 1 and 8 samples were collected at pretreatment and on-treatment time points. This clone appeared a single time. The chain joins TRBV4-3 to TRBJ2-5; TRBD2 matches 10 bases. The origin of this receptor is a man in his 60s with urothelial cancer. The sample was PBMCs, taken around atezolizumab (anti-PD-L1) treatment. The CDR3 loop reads CASSQEPQRGGVETQYF. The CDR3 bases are TGCGCCAGCAGCCAAGAGCCCCAGCGGGGGGGAGTAGAGACCCAGTACTTC.